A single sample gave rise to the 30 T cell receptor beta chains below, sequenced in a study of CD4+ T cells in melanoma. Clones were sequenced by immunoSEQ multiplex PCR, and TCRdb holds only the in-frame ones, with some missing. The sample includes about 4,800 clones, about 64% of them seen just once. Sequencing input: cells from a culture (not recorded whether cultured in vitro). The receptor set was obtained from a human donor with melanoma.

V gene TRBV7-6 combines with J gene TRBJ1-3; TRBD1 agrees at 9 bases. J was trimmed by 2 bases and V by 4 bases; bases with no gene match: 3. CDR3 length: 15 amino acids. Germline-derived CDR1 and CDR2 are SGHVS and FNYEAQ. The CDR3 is CASSSDRGAGNTIYF. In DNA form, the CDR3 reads TGTGCCAGCAGCTCCGACAGGGGGGCTGGAAACACCATATATTTT.

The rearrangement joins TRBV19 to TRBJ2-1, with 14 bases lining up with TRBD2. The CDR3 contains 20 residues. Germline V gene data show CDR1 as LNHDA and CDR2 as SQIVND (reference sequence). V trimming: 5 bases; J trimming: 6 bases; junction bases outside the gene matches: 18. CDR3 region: CASSWASTGTSGGRGNEQFF. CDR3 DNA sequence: TGTGCCAGTAGTTGGGCCTCGACAGGGACTAGCGGGGGCCGGGGCAATGAGCAGTTCTTC.

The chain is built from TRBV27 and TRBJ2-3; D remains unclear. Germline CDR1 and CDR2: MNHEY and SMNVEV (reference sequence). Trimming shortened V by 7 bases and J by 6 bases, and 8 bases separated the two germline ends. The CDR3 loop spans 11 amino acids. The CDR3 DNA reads TGTGCCAGCATCCATGGGGATACGCAGTATTTT. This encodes CASIHGDTQYF.

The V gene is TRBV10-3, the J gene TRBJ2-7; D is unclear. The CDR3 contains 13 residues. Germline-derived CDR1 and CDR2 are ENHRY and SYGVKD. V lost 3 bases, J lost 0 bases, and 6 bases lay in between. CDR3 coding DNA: TGTGCCATCAGTGACTTAAACTCCTACGAGCAGTACTTC. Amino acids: CAISDLNSYEQYF.

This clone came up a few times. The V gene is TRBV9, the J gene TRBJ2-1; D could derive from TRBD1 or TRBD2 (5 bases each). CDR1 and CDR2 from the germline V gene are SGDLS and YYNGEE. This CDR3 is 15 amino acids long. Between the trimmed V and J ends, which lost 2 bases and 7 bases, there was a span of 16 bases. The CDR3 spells CASSVGASPGNEQFF. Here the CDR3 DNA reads TGTGCCAGCAGCGTTGGGGCTAGCCCGGGGAATGAGCAGTTCTTC. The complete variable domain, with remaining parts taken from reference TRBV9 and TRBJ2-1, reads DSGVTQTPKHLITATGQRVTLRCSPRSGDLSVYWYQQSLDQGLQFLIQYYNGEERAKGNILERFSAQQFPDLHSELNLSSLELGDSALYFCASSVGASPGNEQFFGPGTRLTVL.

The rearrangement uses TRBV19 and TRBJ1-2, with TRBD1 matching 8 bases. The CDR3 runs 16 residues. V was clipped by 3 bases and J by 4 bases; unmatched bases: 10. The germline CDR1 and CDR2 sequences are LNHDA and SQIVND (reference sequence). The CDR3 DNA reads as TGTGCCAGTAGTATCTCTGGGGGACAGGCGGGCTATGGCTACACCTTC. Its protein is CASSISGGQAGYGYTF.

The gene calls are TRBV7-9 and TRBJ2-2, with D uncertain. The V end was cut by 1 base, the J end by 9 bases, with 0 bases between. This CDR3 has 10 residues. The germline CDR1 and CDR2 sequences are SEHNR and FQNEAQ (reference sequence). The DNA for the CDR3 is TGTGCCAGCAGCTTAGGGGAGCTGTTTTTT. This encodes CASSLGELFF.

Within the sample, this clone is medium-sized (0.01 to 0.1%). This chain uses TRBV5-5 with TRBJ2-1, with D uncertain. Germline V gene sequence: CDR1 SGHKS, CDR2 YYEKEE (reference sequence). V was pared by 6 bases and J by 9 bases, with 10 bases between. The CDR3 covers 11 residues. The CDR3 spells CASTEDGEQFF. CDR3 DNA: TGTGCCAGCACCGAGGATGGTGAGCAGTTCTTC.

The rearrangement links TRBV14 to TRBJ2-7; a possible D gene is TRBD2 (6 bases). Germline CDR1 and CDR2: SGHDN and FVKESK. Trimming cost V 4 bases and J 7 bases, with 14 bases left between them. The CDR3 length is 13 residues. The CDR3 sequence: CASSRIGTGEQYF. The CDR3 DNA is TGTGCCAGCAGCCGAATCGGGACTGGAGAGCAGTACTTC.

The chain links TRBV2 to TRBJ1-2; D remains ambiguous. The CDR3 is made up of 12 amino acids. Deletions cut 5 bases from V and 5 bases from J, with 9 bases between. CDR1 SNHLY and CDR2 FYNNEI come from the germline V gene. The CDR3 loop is CASSIGRYGYTF. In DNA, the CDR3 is TGTGCCAGCAGTATAGGACGGTATGGCTACACCTTC.

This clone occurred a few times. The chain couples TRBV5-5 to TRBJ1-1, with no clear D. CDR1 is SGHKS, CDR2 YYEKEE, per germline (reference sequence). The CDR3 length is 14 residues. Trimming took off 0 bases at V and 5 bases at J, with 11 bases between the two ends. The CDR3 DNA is TGTGCCAGCAGCTTGGTCCAGCGAGGAACTGAAGCTTTCTTT. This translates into CASSLVQRGTEAFF.

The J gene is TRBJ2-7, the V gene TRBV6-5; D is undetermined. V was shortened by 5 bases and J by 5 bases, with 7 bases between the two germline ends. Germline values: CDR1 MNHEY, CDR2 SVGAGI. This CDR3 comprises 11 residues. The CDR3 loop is CASSLRNEQYF. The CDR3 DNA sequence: TGTGCCAGCAGTCTTAGAAACGAGCAGTACTTC.

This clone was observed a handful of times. CDR3 residues: CASSLEGNTIYF. The CDR3 DNA follows: TGTGCCAGCAGTTTAGAGGGAAACACCATATATTTT. The chain is built from TRBV28 and TRBJ1-3; D call uncertain. Germline values: CDR1 MDHEN, CDR2 SYDVKM. The ends were cut back, 2 bases at V and 4 bases at J, with 3 bases in the middle. The CDR3 has 12 residues.

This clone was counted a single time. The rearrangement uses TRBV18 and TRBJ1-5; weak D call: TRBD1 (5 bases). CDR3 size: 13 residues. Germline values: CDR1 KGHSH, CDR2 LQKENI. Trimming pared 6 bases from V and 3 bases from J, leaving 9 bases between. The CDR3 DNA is TGTGCCAGCTCCTCTGGGGCCAATCAGCCCCAGCATTTT. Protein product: CASSSGANQPQHF.

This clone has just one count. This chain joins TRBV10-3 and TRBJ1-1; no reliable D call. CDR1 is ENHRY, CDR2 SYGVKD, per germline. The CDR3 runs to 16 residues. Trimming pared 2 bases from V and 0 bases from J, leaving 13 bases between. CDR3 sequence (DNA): TGTGCCATCAGTGAGATCGGGAGGAATATGAACACTGAAGCTTTCTTT. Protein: CAISEIGRNMNTEAFF.

The CDR3 loop is CASSLDPYEQYF. The CDR3 region has the DNA TGTGCCAGCAGCTTAGACCCCTACGAGCAGTACTTC. The genes are TRBV7-9 and TRBJ2-7; unclear D gene. This CDR3 is 12 amino acids long. V gave up 1 base and J gave up 2 bases, with 3 bases separating them. Germline V lookup: CDR1 SEHNR, CDR2 FQNEAQ (reference sequence).

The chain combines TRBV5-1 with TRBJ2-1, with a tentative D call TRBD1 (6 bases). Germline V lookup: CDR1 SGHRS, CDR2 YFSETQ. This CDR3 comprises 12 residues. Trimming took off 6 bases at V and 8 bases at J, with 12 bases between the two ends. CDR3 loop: CASKQGGYEQFF. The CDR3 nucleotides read TGCGCCAGCAAACAGGGTGGCTATGAGCAGTTCTTC. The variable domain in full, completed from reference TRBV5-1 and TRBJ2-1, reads KAGVTQTPRYLIKTRGQQVTLSCSPISGHRSVSWYQQTPGQGLQFLFEYFSETQRNKGNFPGRFSGRQFSNSRSEMNVSTLELGDSALYLCASKQGGYEQFFGPGTRLTVL.

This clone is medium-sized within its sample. The CDR3 region is CASSHPRETYEQYF. The CDR3 nucleotides are TGTGCCAGCAGCCATCCTCGGGAGACCTACGAGCAGTACTTC. V is TRBV7-9 and J is TRBJ2-7, with D tentatively TRBD2 (6 bases). This CDR3 is 14 amino acids long. Trimming stripped 5 bases from V and 2 bases from J, with 13 bases between. The germline gives CDR1 SEHNR, CDR2 FQNEAQ (reference sequence).

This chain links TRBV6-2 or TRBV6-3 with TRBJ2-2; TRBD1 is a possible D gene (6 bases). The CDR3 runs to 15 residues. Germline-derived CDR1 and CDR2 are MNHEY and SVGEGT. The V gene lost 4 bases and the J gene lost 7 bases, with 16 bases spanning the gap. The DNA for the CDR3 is TGTGCCAGCAGTTCGGGGCCTAGGGGGATCGGGGAGCTGTTTTTT. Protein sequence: CASSSGPRGIGELFF.

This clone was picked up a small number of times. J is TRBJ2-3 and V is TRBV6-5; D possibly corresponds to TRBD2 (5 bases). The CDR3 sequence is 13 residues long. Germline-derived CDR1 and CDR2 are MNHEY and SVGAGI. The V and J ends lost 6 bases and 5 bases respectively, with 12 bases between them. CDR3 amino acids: CASRNLREDTQYF. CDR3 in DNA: TGTGCCAGCAGGAACTTGAGGGAAGATACGCAGTATTTT.

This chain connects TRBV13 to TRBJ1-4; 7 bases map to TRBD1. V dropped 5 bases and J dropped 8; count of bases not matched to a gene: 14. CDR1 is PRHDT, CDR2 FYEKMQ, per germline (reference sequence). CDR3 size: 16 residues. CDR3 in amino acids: CASSAQLDRDREKLFF. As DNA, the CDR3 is TGTGCCAGCAGCGCCCAATTAGACAGGGATCGGGAAAAACTGTTTTTT.

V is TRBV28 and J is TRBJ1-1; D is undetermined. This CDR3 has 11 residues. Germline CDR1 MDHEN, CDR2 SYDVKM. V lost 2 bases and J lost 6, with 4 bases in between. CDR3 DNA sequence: TGTGCCAGCAGTTTAGGCCCTGAAGCTTTCTTT. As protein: CASSLGPEAFF.

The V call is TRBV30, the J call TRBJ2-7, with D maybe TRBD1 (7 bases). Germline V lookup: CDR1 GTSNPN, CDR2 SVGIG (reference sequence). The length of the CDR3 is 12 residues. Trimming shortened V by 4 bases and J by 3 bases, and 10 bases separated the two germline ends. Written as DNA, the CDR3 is TGTGCCTGGACAGGGGGAGGCTACGAGCAGTACTTC. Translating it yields CAWTGGGYEQYF.

The CDR3 region is CASSSNPVGQPQHF. CDR3 nucleotides: TGTGCCAGTAGTTCAAACCCGGTCGGGCAGCCCCAGCATTTT. The J gene is TRBJ1-5, the V gene TRBV19; D is unclear. In germline, CDR1 is LNHDA, CDR2 SQIVND (reference sequence). V lost 5 bases and J 7 bases, leaving 15 bases between the germline ends. The CDR3 covers 14 residues.

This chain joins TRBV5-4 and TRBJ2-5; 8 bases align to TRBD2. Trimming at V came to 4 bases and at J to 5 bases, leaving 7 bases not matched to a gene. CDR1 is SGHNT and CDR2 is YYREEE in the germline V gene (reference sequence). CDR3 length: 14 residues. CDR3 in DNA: TGTGCCAGCAGCCGAGGACTAGCTGAGGAGACCCAGTACTTC. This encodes CASSRGLAEETQYF.

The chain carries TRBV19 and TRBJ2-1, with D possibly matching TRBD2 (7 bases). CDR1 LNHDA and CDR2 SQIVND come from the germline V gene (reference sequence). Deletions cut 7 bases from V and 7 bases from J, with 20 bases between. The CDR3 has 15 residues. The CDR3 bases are TGTGCCAGTAACTTGGGGGGGCTAGGTGGAAATGAGCAGTTCTTC. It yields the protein CASNLGGLGGNEQFF.

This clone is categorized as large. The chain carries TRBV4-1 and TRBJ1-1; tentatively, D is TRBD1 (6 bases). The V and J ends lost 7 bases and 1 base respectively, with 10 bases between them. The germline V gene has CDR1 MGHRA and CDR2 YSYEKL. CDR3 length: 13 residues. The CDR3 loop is CASKTGKNTEAFF. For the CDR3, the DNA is TGCGCCAGCAAAACAGGGAAGAACACTGAAGCTTTCTTT.

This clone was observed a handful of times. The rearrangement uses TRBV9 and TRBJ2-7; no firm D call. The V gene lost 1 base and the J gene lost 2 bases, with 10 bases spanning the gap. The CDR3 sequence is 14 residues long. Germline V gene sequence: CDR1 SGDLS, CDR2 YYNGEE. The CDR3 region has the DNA TGTGCCAGCAGCGTAATGCCCGGAACCTACGAGCAGTACTTC. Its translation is CASSVMPGTYEQYF. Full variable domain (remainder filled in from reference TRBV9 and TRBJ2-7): DSGVTQTPKHLITATGQRVTLRCSPRSGDLSVYWYQQSLDQGLQFLIQYYNGEERAKGNILERFSAQQFPDLHSELNLSSLELGDSALYFCASSVMPGTYEQYFGPGTRLTVT.

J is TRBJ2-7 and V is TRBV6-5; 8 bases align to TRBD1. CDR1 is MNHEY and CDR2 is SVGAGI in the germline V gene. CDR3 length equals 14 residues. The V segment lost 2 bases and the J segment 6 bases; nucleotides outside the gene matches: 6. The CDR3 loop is CASSYGQGAGEQYF. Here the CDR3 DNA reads TGTGCCAGCAGTTACGGACAGGGAGCGGGCGAGCAGTACTTC.

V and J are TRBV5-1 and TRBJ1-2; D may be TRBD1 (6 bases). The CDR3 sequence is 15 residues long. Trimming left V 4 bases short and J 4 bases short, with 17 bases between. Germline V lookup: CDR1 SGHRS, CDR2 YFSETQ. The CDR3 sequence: CASSAGQLGIYGYTF. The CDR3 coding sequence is TGCGCCAGCAGCGCCGGACAGTTGGGAATCTATGGCTACACCTTC.